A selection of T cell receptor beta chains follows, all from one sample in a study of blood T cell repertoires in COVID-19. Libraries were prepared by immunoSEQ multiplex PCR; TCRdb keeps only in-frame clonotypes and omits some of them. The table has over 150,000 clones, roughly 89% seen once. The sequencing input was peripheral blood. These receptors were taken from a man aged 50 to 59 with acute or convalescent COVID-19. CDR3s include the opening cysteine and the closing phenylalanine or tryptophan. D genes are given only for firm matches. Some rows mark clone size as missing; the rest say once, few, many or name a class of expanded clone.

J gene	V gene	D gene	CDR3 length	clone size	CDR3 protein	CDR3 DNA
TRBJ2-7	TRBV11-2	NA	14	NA	CASSFNLGLYEQYF	TGTGCCAGCAGCTTCAATTTGGGACTCTACGAGCAGTACTTC
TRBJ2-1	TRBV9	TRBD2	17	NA	CASSTRLAGGPRDEQFF	TGTGCCAGCAGCACTCGACTAGCGGGGGGGCCGAGGGATGAGCAGTTCTTC
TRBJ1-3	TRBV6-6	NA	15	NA	CASSLRGDSGNTIYF	TGTGCCAGCAGTTTGCGCGGGGACTCTGGAAACACCATATATTTT
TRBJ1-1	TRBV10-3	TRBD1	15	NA	CAISEGQGGADEAFF	TGTGCCATCAGTGAGGGACAGGGAGGGGCGGATGAAGCTTTCTTT
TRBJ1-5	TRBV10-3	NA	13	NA	CATREKGDQPQHF	TGTGCCACCAGGGAAAAGGGGGATCAGCCCCAGCATTTT
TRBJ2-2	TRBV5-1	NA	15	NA	CASSLEGVNTGELFF	TGCGCCAGCAGCTTGGAAGGGGTGAACACCGGGGAGCTGTTTTTT
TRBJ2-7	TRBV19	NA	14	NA	CASSMYGESYEQYF	TGTGCCAGTAGTATGTACGGGGAGTCCTACGAGCAGTACTTC
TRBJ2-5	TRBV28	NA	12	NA	CASREAEETQYF	TGTGCCAGCAGGGAGGCTGAAGAGACCCAGTACTTC
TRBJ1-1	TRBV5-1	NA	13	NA	CASSSTDHTEAFF	TGCGCCAGCAGCTCGACAGACCACACTGAAGCTTTCTTT
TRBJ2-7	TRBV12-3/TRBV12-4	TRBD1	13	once	CASSLRQGYEQYF	TGTGCCAGCAGTTTGCGACAGGGCTACGAGCAGTACTTC
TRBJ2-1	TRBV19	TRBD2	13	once	CASSGTRASEQFF	TGTGCCAGTTCCGGGACTAGGGCCAGTGAGCAGTTCTTC
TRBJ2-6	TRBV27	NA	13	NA	CASSRSGANVLTF	TGTGCCAGCAGCAGATCTGGGGCCAACGTCCTGACTTTC
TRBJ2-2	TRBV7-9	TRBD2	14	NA	CASSLKTSEGELFF	TGTGCCAGCAGCTTGAAAACTAGCGAAGGGGAGCTGTTTTTT
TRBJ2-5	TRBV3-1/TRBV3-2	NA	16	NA	CASSQQSQGTKETQYF	TGTGCCAGCAGCCAACAGTCTCAGGGGACCAAAGAGACCCAGTACTTC
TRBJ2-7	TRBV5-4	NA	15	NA	CASSFAGDYSYEQYF	TGTGCCAGCAGCTTCGCCGGGGATTACTCCTACGAGCAGTACTTC
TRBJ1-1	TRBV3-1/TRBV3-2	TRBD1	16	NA	CASSKGQGIRGTEAFF	TGTGCCAGCAGCAAGGGACAGGGGATAAGAGGCACTGAAGCTTTCTTT
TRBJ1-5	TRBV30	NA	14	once	CAWSREFSNQPQHF	TGTGCCTGGAGTCGTGAGTTTAGCAATCAGCCCCAGCATTTT
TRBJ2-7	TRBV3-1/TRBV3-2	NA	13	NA	CASSQERGTEQYF	TGTGCCAGCAGCCAAGAGCGCGGGACCGAGCAGTACTTC
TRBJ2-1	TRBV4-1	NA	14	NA	CASSQEGTGNEQFF	TGCGCCAGCAGCCAAGAAGGCACAGGCAATGAGCAGTTCTTC
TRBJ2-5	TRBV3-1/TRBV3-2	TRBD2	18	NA	CASSPPATGLAAQETQYF	TGTGCCAGCAGCCCGCCCGCGACGGGACTAGCCGCCCAAGAGACCCAGTACTTC
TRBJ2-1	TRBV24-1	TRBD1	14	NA	CATSDVQGADEQFF	TGTGCCACCAGTGATGTCCAGGGGGCGGATGAGCAGTTCTTC
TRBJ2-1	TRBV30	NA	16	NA	CAWSGRKRGPYNEQFF	TGTGCCTGGAGTGGAAGGAAAAGGGGCCCCTACAATGAGCAGTTCTTC
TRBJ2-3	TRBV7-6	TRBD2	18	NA	CASSFSPEREGKGDTQYF	TGTGCCAGCAGCTTCAGTCCGGAGCGGGAGGGTAAGGGAGATACGCAGTATTTT
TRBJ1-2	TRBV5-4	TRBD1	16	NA	CASTNPRTGGLYGYTF	TGTGCCAGCACTAACCCCCGGACAGGGGGGCTCTATGGCTACACCTTC
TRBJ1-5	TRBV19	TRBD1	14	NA	CASSMGQSGQPQHF	TGTGCCAGTAGTATGGGACAGTCCGGTCAGCCCCAGCATTTT
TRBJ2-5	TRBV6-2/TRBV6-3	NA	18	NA	CASSYSAAGGAGRETQYF	TGTGCCAGCAGTTACTCGGCGGCAGGCGGAGCGGGCCGCGAGACCCAGTACTTC